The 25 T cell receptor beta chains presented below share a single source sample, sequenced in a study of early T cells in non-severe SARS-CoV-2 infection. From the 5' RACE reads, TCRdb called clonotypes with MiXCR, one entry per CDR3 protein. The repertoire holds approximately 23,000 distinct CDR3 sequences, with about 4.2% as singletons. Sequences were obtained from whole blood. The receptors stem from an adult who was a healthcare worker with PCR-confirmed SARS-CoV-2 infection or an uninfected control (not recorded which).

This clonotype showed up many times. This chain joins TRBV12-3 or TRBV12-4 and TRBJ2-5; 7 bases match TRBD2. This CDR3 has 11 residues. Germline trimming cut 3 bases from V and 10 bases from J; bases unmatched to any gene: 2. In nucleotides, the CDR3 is TGTGCCAGCAGTTTCGGGGGGTTCCAGTACTTC. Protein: CASSFGGFQYF.

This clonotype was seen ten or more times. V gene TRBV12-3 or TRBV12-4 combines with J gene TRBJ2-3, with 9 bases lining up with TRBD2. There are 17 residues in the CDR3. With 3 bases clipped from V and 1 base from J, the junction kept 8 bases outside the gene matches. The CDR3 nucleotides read TGTGCCAGCAGTTTTCGTCTAGCGGGGCCCGGCACAGATACGCAGTATTTT. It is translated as CASSFRLAGPGTDTQYF.

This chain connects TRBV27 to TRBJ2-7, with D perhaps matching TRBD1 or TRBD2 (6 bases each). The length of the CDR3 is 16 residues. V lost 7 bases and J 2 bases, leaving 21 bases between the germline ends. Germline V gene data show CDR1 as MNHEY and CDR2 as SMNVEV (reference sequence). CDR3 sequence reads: CASTLSGKGGAYEQYF. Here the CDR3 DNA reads TGTGCCAGCACCCTTTCCGGTAAGGGGGGCGCCTACGAGCAGTACTTC.

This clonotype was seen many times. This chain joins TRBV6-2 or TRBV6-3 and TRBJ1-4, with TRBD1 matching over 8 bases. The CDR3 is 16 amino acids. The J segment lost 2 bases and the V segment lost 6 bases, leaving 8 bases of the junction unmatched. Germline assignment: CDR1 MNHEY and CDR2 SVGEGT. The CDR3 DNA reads TGTGCCAGCAGCGCCAAGACAGGGGTTACTAATGAAAAACTGTTTTTT. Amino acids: CASSAKTGVTNEKLFF.

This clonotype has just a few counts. The CDR3 DNA reads TGTGCCAGCACCTCTATCGGGGGAGGCACTGAAGCTTTCTTT. It specifies CASTSIGGGTEAFF. The chain carries TRBV27 and TRBJ1-1; D is possibly TRBD1 (5 bases). Germline V gene lookup returns CDR1 MNHEY and CDR2 SMNVEV (reference sequence). Trimming took 7 bases from V and 4 from J, leaving 16 bases between them. The CDR3 runs to 14 residues.

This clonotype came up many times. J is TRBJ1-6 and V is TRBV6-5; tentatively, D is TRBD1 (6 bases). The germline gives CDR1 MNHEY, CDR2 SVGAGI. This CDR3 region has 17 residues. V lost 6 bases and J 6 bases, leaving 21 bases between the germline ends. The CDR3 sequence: CASREQPRGRGNSPLHF. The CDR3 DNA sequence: TGTGCCAGCAGGGAACAGCCCCGGGGGCGCGGTAATTCACCCCTCCACTTT.

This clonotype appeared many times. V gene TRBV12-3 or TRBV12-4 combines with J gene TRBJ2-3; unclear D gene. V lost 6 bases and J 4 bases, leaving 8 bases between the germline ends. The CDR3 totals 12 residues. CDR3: CASRIWADTQYF. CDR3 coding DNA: TGTGCCAGCAGAATTTGGGCAGATACGCAGTATTTT.

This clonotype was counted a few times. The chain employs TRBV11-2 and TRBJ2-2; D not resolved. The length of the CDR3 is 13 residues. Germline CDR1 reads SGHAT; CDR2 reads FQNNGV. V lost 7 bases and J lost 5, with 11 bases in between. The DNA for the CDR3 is TGTGCCAGCAACGTTCTGGGGACCGGGGAGCTGTTTTTT. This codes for CASNVLGTGELFF.

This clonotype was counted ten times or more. The CDR3 here is CASSPPPWAKNIQYF. CDR3 nucleotides: TGTGCCAGCAGCCCGCCTCCCTGGGCCAAAAACATTCAGTACTTC. The gene calls are TRBV5-5 and TRBJ2-4; D not certain. This CDR3 has 15 amino acids. Germline CDR1 reads SGHKS; CDR2 reads YYEKEE (reference sequence). Trimming took off 4 bases at V and 1 base at J, with 12 bases between the two ends.

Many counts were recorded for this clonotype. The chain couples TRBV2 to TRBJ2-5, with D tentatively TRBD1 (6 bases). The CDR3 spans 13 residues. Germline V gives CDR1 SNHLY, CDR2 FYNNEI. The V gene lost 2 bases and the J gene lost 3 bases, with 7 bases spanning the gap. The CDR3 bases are TGTGCCAGCAGTGAATGGACAGAAGAGACCCAGTACTTC. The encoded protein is CASSEWTEETQYF.

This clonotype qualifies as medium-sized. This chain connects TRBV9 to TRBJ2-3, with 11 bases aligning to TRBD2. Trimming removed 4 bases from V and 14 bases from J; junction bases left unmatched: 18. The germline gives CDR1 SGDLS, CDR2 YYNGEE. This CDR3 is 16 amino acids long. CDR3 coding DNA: TGTGCCAGCAGCACAGGGGGGGGACTAGCGGATAACCCCGGGTATTTT. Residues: CASSTGGGLADNPGYF. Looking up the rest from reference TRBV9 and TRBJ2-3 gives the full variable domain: DSGVTQTPKHLITATGQRVTLRCSPRSGDLSVYWYQQSLDQGLQFLIQYYNGEERAKGNILERFSAQQFPDLHSELNLSSLELGDSALYFCASSTGGGLADNPGYFGPGTRLTVL.

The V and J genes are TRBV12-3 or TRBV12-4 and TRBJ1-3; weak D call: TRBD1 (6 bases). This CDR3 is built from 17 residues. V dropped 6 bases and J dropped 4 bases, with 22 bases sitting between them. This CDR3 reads CASSRNAHRVTGNTIYF. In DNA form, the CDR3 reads TGTGCCAGCAGCCGAAACGCACACAGGGTAACCGGAAACACCATATATTTT.

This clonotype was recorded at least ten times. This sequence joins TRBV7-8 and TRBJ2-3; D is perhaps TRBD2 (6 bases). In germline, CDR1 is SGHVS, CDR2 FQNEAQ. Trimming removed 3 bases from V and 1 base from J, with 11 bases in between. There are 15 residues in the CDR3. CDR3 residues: CASSFGGAGTDTQYF. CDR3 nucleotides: TGTGCCAGCAGCTTTGGCGGGGCCGGCACAGATACGCAGTATTTT.

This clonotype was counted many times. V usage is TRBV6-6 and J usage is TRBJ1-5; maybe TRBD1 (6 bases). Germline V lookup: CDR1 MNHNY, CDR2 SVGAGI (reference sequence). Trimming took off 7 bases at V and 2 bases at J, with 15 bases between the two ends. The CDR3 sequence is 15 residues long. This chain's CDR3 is CASTPDRKGNQPQHF. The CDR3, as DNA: TGTGCCAGCACTCCCGACAGGAAAGGCAATCAGCCCCAGCATTTT.

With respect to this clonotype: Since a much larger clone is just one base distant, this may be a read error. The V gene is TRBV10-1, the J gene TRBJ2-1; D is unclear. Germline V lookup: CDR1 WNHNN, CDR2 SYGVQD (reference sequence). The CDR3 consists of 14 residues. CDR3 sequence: CACSLSYSYNEQFF. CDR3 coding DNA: TGCGCCTGCAGTCTGTCGTACTCCTACAATGAGCAGTTCTTC.

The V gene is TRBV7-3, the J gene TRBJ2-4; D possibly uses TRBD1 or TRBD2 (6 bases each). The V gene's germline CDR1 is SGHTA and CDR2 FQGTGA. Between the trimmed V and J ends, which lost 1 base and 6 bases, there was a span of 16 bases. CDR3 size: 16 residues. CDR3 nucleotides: TGTGCCAGCAGCTTAAGGGGAGGCAGGGGCTTAAACATTCAGTACTTC. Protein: CASSLRGGRGLNIQYF.

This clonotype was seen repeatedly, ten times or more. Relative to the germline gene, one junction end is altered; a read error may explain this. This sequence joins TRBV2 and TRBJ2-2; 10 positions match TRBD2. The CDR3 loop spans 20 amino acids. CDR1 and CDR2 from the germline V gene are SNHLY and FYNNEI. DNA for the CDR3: TGTGCCAGCAGCGAAGTGGGCCCTTTACTAGCGGGATACTCCACCGGGGAGCTGTTTTTT. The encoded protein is CASSEVGPLLAGYSTGELFF. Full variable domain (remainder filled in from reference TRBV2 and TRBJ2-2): EPEVTQTPSHQVTQMGQEVILRCVPISNHLYFYWYRQILGQKVEFLVSFYNNEISEKSEIFDDQFSVERPDGSNFTLKIRSTKLEDSAMYFCASSEVGPLLAGYSTGELFFGEGSRLTVL.

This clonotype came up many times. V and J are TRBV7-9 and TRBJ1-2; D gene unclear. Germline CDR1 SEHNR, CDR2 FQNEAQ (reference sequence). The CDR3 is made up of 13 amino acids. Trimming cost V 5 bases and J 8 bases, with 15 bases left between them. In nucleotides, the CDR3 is TGTGCCAGCAGCCCGAAGGGTCCGCCCGGCTACACCTTC. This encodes CASSPKGPPGYTF.

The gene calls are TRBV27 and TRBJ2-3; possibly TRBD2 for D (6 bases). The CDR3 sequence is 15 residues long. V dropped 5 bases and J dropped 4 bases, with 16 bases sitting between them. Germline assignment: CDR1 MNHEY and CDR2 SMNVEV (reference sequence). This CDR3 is CASSGAGTSPDTQYF. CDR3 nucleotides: TGTGCCAGCAGTGGGGCCGGGACTTCCCCAGATACGCAGTATTTT.

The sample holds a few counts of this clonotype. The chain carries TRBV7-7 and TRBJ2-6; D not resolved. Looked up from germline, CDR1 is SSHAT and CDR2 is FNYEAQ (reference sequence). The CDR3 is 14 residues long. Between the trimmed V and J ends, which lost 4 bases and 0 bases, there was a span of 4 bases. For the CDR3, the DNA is TGTGCCAGCAGCTCAAGCTCTGGGGCCAACGTCCTGACTTTC. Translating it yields CASSSSSGANVLTF.

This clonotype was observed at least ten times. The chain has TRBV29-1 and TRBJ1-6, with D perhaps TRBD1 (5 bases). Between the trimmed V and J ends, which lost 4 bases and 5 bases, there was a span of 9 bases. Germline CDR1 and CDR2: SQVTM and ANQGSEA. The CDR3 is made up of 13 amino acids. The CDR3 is CSVGEQDNSPLHF. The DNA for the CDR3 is TGCAGCGTTGGGGAACAGGATAATTCACCCCTCCACTTT.

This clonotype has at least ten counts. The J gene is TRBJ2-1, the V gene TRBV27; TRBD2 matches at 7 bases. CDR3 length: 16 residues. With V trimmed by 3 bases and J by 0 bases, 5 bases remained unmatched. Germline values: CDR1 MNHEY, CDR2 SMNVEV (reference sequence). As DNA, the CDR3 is TGTGCCAGCAGTTTCCGCGGGAGCCCCTCCTACAATGAGCAGTTCTTC. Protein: CASSFRGSPSYNEQFF.

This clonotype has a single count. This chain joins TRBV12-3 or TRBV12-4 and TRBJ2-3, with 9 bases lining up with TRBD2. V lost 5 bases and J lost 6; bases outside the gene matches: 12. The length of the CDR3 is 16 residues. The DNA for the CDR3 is TGTGCCAGCAGTCCCCGCGGGGGGGCACTAGGGGATACGCAGTATTTT. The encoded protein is CASSPRGGALGDTQYF.

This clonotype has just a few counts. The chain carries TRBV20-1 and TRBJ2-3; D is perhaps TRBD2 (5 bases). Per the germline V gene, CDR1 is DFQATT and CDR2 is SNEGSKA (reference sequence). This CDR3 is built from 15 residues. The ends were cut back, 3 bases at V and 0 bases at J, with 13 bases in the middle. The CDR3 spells CSASFQRKSTDTQYF. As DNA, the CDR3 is TGCAGTGCTAGTTTCCAGCGGAAAAGCACAGATACGCAGTATTTT.

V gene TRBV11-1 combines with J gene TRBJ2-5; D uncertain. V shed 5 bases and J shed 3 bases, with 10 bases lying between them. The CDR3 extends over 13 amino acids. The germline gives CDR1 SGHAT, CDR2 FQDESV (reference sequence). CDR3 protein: CASSLDPEETQYF. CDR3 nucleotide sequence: TGTGCCAGCAGCCTCGACCCGGAAGAGACCCAGTACTTC.